A selection of T cell receptor beta chains follows, all from one sample in a study of blood T cell repertoires in COVID-19. The protocol was immunoSEQ multiplex PCR, while the TCRdb copy is restricted to in-frame clones and leaves out a portion. In the table there are approximately 450,000 clones, around 89% of which are singletons. The sample comprised peripheral blood. These receptors were taken from a woman aged 30 to 39 with acute or convalescent COVID-19. Each CDR3 is given with its conserved first and last residue. A D gene is named only where the DNA matches it firmly. The size of a clone is reported for some rows only, either as once, few or many, or as a class for expanded clones.

j_gene	abundance	v_gene	d_gene	CDR3nt	CDR3aa
TRBJ2-2	-	TRBV18	TRBD1	TGTGCCAGCTCTCCCGGGACAGGGGTGAACACCGGGGAGCTGTTTTTT	CASSPGTGVNTGELFF
TRBJ2-1	-	TRBV9	TRBD2	TGTGCCAGCAGCGTAACCCAAGCGGGGGGGTACAATGAGCAGTTCTTC	CASSVTQAGGYNEQFF
TRBJ1-4	-	TRBV7-8	TRBD1	TGTGCCAGCAGGCGGGACAGGGGTTTAACTAATGAAAAACTGTTTTTT	CASRRDRGLTNEKLFF
TRBJ1-5	-	TRBV9	-	TGTGCCAGCAGCGTAGGGGACTTCAATCAGCCCCAGCATTTT	CASSVGDFNQPQHF
TRBJ1-2	-	TRBV5-1	-	TGCGCCAGCAGCTTGGAAGGGGGTCAGGGAACTGTCAATGGCTACACCTTC	CASSLEGGQGTVNGYTF
TRBJ2-2	-	TRBV7-6	TRBD2	TGTGCCAGCAGTTCTTATCCAGGGACTAGAAACACCGGGGAGCTGTTTTTT	CASSSYPGTRNTGELFF
TRBJ1-2	-	TRBV28	-	TGTGCCAGCAGCCCAGGAGGTCCCACTCGGGGCTACACCTTC	CASSPGGPTRGYTF
TRBJ2-7	-	TRBV11-2	-	TGTGCCAGCAGCTGGGGCGGGACCACTCTATACGAGCAGTACTTC	CASSWGGTTLYEQYF
TRBJ1-2	-	TRBV9	-	TGTGCCAGCAGCCCCGCCGGGGGGGAAGCTAACTATGGCTACACCTTC	CASSPAGGEANYGYTF
TRBJ1-1	once	TRBV5-6	-	TGTGCCAGCAGCCCCGTTACAGGGTGGATGAACACTGAAGCTTTCTTT	CASSPVTGWMNTEAFF
TRBJ2-5	-	TRBV15	-	TGTGCCACCAGCAGAGGAGAGGTCGAGACCCAGTACTTC	CATSRGEVETQYF
TRBJ2-5	-	TRBV5-1	TRBD1	TGCGCCAGCAGCTCCGGATGGACAGGGGAAATCCAAGAGACCCAGTACTTC	CASSSGWTGEIQETQYF
TRBJ2-3	-	TRBV28	TRBD2	TGTGCCAGCAGTTCCCCCGGGGGGACGAGCACAGATACGCAGTATTTT	CASSSPGGTSTDTQYF
TRBJ2-3	-	TRBV3-1/TRBV3-2	TRBD2	TGTGCCAGCAGCTACCAGACTAGCCCGGGCACAGATACGCAGTATTTT	CASSYQTSPGTDTQYF
TRBJ1-4	-	TRBV4-1	-	TGCGCCAGCAGACCTCAGGGAACAACTAATGAAAAACTGTTTTTT	CASRPQGTTNEKLFF
TRBJ1-2	-	TRBV6-1	-	TGTGCCAGCAGTGAAACAGGGATAAAAGGTGGCTACACCTTC	CASSETGIKGGYTF
TRBJ2-7	-	TRBV27	TRBD1	TGTGCCAGCAGCCAGGGGGCTCACTACGAGCAGTACTTC	CASSQGAHYEQYF
TRBJ1-3	-	TRBV7-9	-	TGTGCCAGCAGTCCAGGAAACACCATATATTTT	CASSPGNTIYF
TRBJ2-2	-	TRBV6-1	-	TGTGCCAGCAGTGAAGTTAGAGGGGAGCTGTTTTTT	CASSEVRGELFF
TRBJ2-3	-	TRBV25-1	TRBD1	TGTGCCAGCAGTGGGACAGGGGTAATAGATACGCAGTATTTT	CASSGTGVIDTQYF
TRBJ2-5	-	TRBV28	TRBD2	TGTGCCAGCCGACTAGCGGGGGGGAAAGAGACCCAGTACTTC	CASRLAGGKETQYF
TRBJ2-5	-	TRBV4-1	-	TGCGCCAGCAGCGCCCGGGACTCGAACCAAGAGACCCAGTACTTC	CASSARDSNQETQYF
TRBJ1-1	-	TRBV5-6	TRBD1	TGTGCCAGCAGCTTAGGACAGGGCTTTAGAGCTTTCTTT	CASSLGQGFRAFF
TRBJ2-3	-	TRBV3-1/TRBV3-2	-	TGTGCCAGCAGCCAAGGGCGGGGTGTGCTTGGGACGCAGTATTTT	CASSQGRGVLGTQYF
TRBJ1-1	-	TRBV29-1	-	TGCAGCGTTGAAGCCCTTTCTGCGGGGCTGGCTTTCTTT	CSVEALSAGLAFF
TRBJ2-7	-	TRBV2	TRBD1	TGTGCCAGCAGGGACTCAGGGGGCCTGTACGAGCAGTACTTC	CASRDSGGLYEQYF
TRBJ2-1	-	TRBV23-1	TRBD2	TGCGCCAGCAGTCAACTGACAGGGGACGGACTAGCGGGACCATACAATGAGCAGTTCTTC	CASSQLTGDGLAGPYNEQFF
TRBJ2-3	once	TRBV3-1/TRBV3-2	TRBD2	TGTGCCAGCAGCCAAGAACGGCGGGGGGGCCCATCAGATACGCAGTATTTT	CASSQERRGGPSDTQYF
TRBJ1-1	-	TRBV7-3	TRBD1	TGTGCCAGCAGTCCGACAGGGGGGATTGAAGCTTTCTTT	CASSPTGGIEAFF
TRBJ1-2	-	TRBV5-5	TRBD1	TGTGCCAGCAGCCCCGGGACAGCAGCTTATGGCTACACCTTC	CASSPGTAAYGYTF
TRBJ1-2	-	TRBV5-5	TRBD1	TGTGCCAGCAGCTTGGGGGACAGGTGGGACTATGGCTACACCTTC	CASSLGDRWDYGYTF
TRBJ2-7	-	TRBV19	-	TGTGCCAGTAGTATGGCTCGGGGATACGACGAGCAGTACTTC	CASSMARGYDEQYF
TRBJ2-7	-	TRBV30	TRBD1	TGTGCCTGGAGCCCGACAGGGGGCGGGTACGAGCAGTACTTC	CAWSPTGGGYEQYF
TRBJ1-1	few	TRBV2	-	TGTGCCAGCAGTGAACTATTTGGACAGTTGAACACTGAAGCTTTCTTT	CASSELFGQLNTEAFF
TRBJ2-1	-	TRBV9	TRBD2	TGTGCCAGCAGTGTCGCCGGGGGGGGGCCTGGAGATGAGCAGTTCTTC	CASSVAGGGPGDEQFF
TRBJ2-3	-	TRBV5-4	-	TGTGCCAGCAGCTTATCGATTGGGGGGACAGATACGCAGTATTTT	CASSLSIGGTDTQYF
TRBJ2-1	-	TRBV4-2	-	TGTGCCAGCAGCCAAGAGGCGGAGAGCTCGGGTGAGCAGTTCTTC	CASSQEAESSGEQFF
TRBJ2-1	-	TRBV24-1	TRBD1	TGTGCCACCAGTGATACGGGACAGACTAACTACAATGAGCAGTTCTTC	CATSDTGQTNYNEQFF
TRBJ1-5	-	TRBV2	-	TGTGCCAGCAGTGGCCAGGGAACGGGCAATCAGCCCCAGCATTTT	CASSGQGTGNQPQHF
TRBJ2-5	once	TRBV15	TRBD2	TGTGCCACCAGCCCTCGGGGGGTTTATGAGACCCAGTACTTC	CATSPRGVYETQYF
TRBJ2-7	-	TRBV7-9	-	TGTGCCAGCAGCACTCAAGGGGGGGTCTTCGAGCAGTACTTC	CASSTQGGVFEQYF
TRBJ1-1	-	TRBV4-1	TRBD1	TGCGCCAGCAGCCAAGGACAGGGAAGGATGAACACTGAAGCTTTCTTT	CASSQGQGRMNTEAFF
TRBJ2-5	-	TRBV30	-	TGTGCCTGGACCCCTAGTAGGGAGACCCAGTACTTC	CAWTPSRETQYF
TRBJ2-3	-	TRBV5-1	TRBD1	TGCGCCAGCAGCTTGGTGGCCAGGGGGCGCACAGATACGCAGTATTTT	CASSLVARGRTDTQYF
TRBJ2-3	-	TRBV3-1/TRBV3-2	-	TGTGCCAGCAGCCAAGGACTAGTGCCGTATTTT	CASSQGLVPYF
TRBJ1-1	-	TRBV12-5	-	TGTGCTAGTGGTACCCCGGGGTCCACTGAAGCTTTCTTT	CASGTPGSTEAFF
TRBJ1-2	-	TRBV30	TRBD1	TGTGCCTGGACTCCGGACAGGGGTGGAGGCTACACCTTC	CAWTPDRGGGYTF
TRBJ1-2	-	TRBV29-1	TRBD1	TGCAGCGTTGATCCGGGACAGGGGCGTGGGGGCTACACCTTC	CSVDPGQGRGGYTF
TRBJ2-3	-	TRBV2	-	TGTGCCAGCAGGTACCGTCGAGGCACAGATACGCAGTATTTT	CASRYRRGTDTQYF
TRBJ1-5	few	TRBV20-1	-	TGCAGTGCTAGTGGAGGAGCGGGAAATCAGCCCCAGCATTTT	CSASGGAGNQPQHF
TRBJ2-2	-	TRBV4-2	TRBD2	TGTGCCAGCAGCCAAGATCCCGGGGGGGGGACCGGGGAGCTGTTTTTT	CASSQDPGGGTGELFF
TRBJ1-6	once	TRBV2	TRBD1	TGTGCCAGCAGGAAAACAGTACAGGGGAATTCACCCCTCCACTTT	CASRKTVQGNSPLHF